The 25 T cell receptor beta chains listed next were all sequenced from one sample in a study of blood T cell repertoires in COVID-19. Using immunoSEQ multiplex PCR, the repertoire was profiled, and TCRdb retains in-frame clones only, with some absent. The sample consists of roughly 200,000 clones, 90% of them appearing once. Sequencing used peripheral blood. The receptors originated from a man aged 50-60 years with acute or convalescent COVID-19.

This clone came up once. The gene calls are TRBV9 and TRBJ1-2; tentative D call: TRBD1 (6 bases). The CDR3 runs to 14 residues. V lost 7 bases to trimming and J lost 0 bases, with 13 bases between them. Germline values: CDR1 SGDLS, CDR2 YYNGEE. DNA for the CDR3: TGTGCCAGCGGACAGTTGTTAGCTAACTATGGCTACACCTTC. It encodes CASGQLLANYGYTF.

This rearrangement joins TRBV11-2 to TRBJ2-7; 15 nucleotides line up with TRBD2. Germline V gene lookup returns CDR1 SGHAT and CDR2 FQNNGV. CDR3 length: 15 amino acids. J was trimmed by 7 bases and V by 5 bases; bases with no gene match: 6. The CDR3 is CASSHGLAGGREQYF. CDR3 bases: TGTGCCAGCAGCCACGGACTAGCGGGGGGGAGGGAGCAGTACTTC.

This clone has a handful of counts. The chain combines TRBV4-2 with TRBJ2-7; D gene unclear. Germline V CDR1 and CDR2: LGHNA, YNFKEQ. The V gene lost 1 base and the J gene lost 2 bases, with 12 bases spanning the gap. This CDR3 is 15 amino acids long. The CDR3 DNA reads as TGTGCCAGCAGCCAAGTAGTTTCACAGACCTACGAGCAGTACTTC. This translates into CASSQVVSQTYEQYF.

The chain joins TRBV7-2 to TRBJ2-7; 13 bases agree with TRBD2. The trim removed 4 bases at V and 3 bases at J, leaving 3 bases unmatched. CDR1 and CDR2 from the germline V gene are SGHTA and FQGNSA. CDR3 length equals 15 residues. CDR3 in amino acids: CASSYGTSGDYEQYV. CDR3 sequence (DNA): TGTGCCAGCAGCTACGGGACTAGCGGGGACTACGAGCAGTACGTC.

This chain's CDR3 is CASSPRLAGEHEQFF. In DNA form, the CDR3 reads TGTGCCAGCAGCCCACGGCTAGCGGGAGAACATGAGCAGTTCTTC. The genes are TRBV7-9 and TRBJ2-1, with 10 bases fitting TRBD2. This CDR3 region has 15 residues. The V segment lost 5 bases and the J segment 8 bases; nucleotides outside the gene matches: 9. The V gene's germline CDR1 is SEHNR and CDR2 FQNEAQ (reference sequence).

Only one count was recorded for this clone. The chain links TRBV9 to TRBJ2-1; 8 bases align to TRBD2. The CDR3 is 16 amino acids. V was pared by 1 base and J by 0 bases, with 3 bases of the junction left unmatched. Germline CDR1 is SGDLS and CDR2 is YYNGEE. This chain's CDR3 is CASSVTSGNSYNEQFF. CDR3 coding DNA: TGTGCCAGCAGCGTAACTAGCGGCAACTCCTACAATGAGCAGTTCTTC.

The rearrangement uses TRBV19 and TRBJ2-2; D uncertain. There are 13 residues in the CDR3. The germline V and J ends were trimmed by 5 bases and 5 bases, with 9 bases remaining between them. Germline V CDR1 and CDR2: LNHDA, SQIVND (reference sequence). The CDR3 coding sequence is TGTGCCAGTAGTTCCGGGTATACCGGGGAGCTGTTTTTT. Amino acids: CASSSGYTGELFF.

The V gene is TRBV30, the J gene TRBJ2-5; 10 positions agree with TRBD1. The CDR3 totals 16 residues. After removal of 1 base from V and 1 base from J, the junction contained 6 bases not matched to a gene. CDR1 GTSNPN and CDR2 SVGIG come from the germline V gene (reference sequence). CDR3 region: CAWSARDRGRQETQYF. CDR3 coding DNA: TGTGCCTGGAGTGCCCGGGACAGGGGTCGCCAAGAGACCCAGTACTTC.

V is TRBV5-1 and J is TRBJ1-6; TRBD1 agrees at 9 bases. The V gene end was trimmed by 0 bases and the J gene end by 8 bases; junction bases not matched to a gene: 3. Germline values: CDR1 SGHRS, CDR2 YFSETQ. CDR3 size: 15 residues. The CDR3 nucleotides read TGCGCCAGCAGCTTGGAAGGACAGGGGTATTCACCCCTCCACTTT. This codes for CASSLEGQGYSPLHF.

This clone was counted once. V gene TRBV18 combines with J gene TRBJ1-4, with D uncertain. The CDR3 contains 15 residues. V dropped 1 base and J dropped 8 bases, with 14 bases sitting between them. CDR1 KGHSH and CDR2 LQKENI come from the germline V gene. The CDR3 DNA reads TGTGCCAGCTCACCACACATGCCCCCCAGGGAAAAACTGTTTTTT. Protein product: CASSPHMPPREKLFF.

Comments on this clone: Additional DNA sequences in this sample encode the identical CDR3. The chain joins TRBV12-3 or TRBV12-4 to TRBJ1-5; D uncertain. V lost 3 bases and J lost 5, with 5 bases in between. The CDR3 spans 12 residues. The chain's CDR3 is CASSLQYQPQHF. Written as DNA, the CDR3 is TGTGCCAGCAGTTTGCAGTATCAGCCCCAGCATTTT.

The gene calls are TRBV5-8 and TRBJ2-2, with a weak D call TRBD2 (5 bases). The germline CDR1 and CDR2 sequences are SGHTS and YDEGEE. Trimming took 3 bases from V and 1 from J, leaving 7 bases between them. This CDR3 spans 14 amino acids. The CDR3 reads CASSSRGNTGELFF. CDR3 nucleotide sequence: TGTGCCAGCAGCTCACGGGGGAACACCGGGGAGCTGTTTTTT.

The chain carries TRBV9 and TRBJ1-6; D may be TRBD1 (5 bases). Germline V gene lookup returns CDR1 SGDLS and CDR2 YYNGEE. Between the trimmed V and J ends, which lost 1 base and 0 bases, there was a span of 8 bases. The CDR3 contains 16 residues. CDR3 coding DNA: TGTGCCAGCAGCGTACATAGGGGCTCCTATAATTCACCCCTCCACTTT. Translated: CASSVHRGSYNSPLHF.

The CDR3 bases are TGCGCCAGCAAGCTACAGGGAAGCAATCAGCCCCAGCATTTT. The encoded protein is CASKLQGSNQPQHF. The chain combines TRBV10-1 with TRBJ1-5; D is perhaps TRBD1 (6 bases). Trimming took off 7 bases at V and 1 base at J, with 11 bases between the two ends. The length of the CDR3 is 14 residues. Germline V CDR1 and CDR2: WNHNN, SYGVQD (reference sequence).

J is TRBJ2-1 and V is TRBV7-9, with 9 bases identical to TRBD2. The germline CDR1 and CDR2 sequences are SEHNR and FQNEAQ (reference sequence). The V segment lost 5 bases and the J segment 9 bases; nucleotides outside the gene matches: 17. This CDR3 spans 17 amino acids. In DNA form, the CDR3 reads TGTGCCAGCAGCCCGCTGACTAGCGGACCTCTACTAGGTGAGCAGTTCTTC. Translating it yields CASSPLTSGPLLGEQFF. Based on the CDR3 plus reference TRBV7-9 and TRBJ2-1, the full variable domain is DTGVSQNPRHKITKRGQNVTFRCDPISEHNRLYWYRQTLGQGPEFLTYFQNEAQLEKSRLLSDRFSAERPKGSFSTLEIQRTEQGDSAMYLCASSPLTSGPLLGEQFFGPGTRLTVL.

This clone was picked up one time. This chain connects TRBV4-1 to TRBJ1-1, with D maybe TRBD1 (6 bases). Trimming left V 3 bases short and J 3 bases short, with 11 bases between. The CDR3 loop spans 14 amino acids. Per the germline V gene, CDR1 is MGHRA and CDR2 is YSYEKL. For the CDR3, the DNA is TGCGCCAGCAGCCAGAAGGGGGGGTACACTGAAGCTTTCTTT. Protein sequence: CASSQKGGYTEAFF.

V gene TRBV11-2 combines with J gene TRBJ2-7, with 7 nucleotides matching TRBD2. V shed 5 bases and J 10 bases; nucleotides not matched to a gene: 14. This CDR3 region has 14 residues. Per germline, CDR1 SGHAT and CDR2 FQNNGV. The CDR3: CASSPTSPAGPQYF. DNA of the CDR3: TGTGCCAGCAGCCCCACCTCTCCAGCGGGACCCCAGTACTTC.

V usage is TRBV5-6 and J usage is TRBJ2-3; no clear D gene. Per germline, CDR1 SGHDT and CDR2 YYEEEE. The CDR3 is made up of 15 amino acids. V lost 4 bases and J 2 bases, leaving 14 bases between the germline ends. Here the CDR3 DNA reads TGTGCCAGCAGCCCGGGTGTAGGCAACACAGATACGCAGTATTTT. This gives the protein CASSPGVGNTDTQYF.

The chain combines TRBV15 with TRBJ2-3, with a possible D match to TRBD2 (6 bases). Germline-derived CDR1 and CDR2 are LNHNV and YYDKDF (reference sequence). V shed 2 bases and J shed 0 bases, with 15 bases lying between them. The CDR3 is made up of 17 amino acids. CDR3 DNA: TGTGCCACCAGCAGACTGCCCCGGGACTCCAGCACAGATACGCAGTATTTT. Translating it yields CATSRLPRDSSTDTQYF.

This clone was seen a handful of times. CDR3 DNA: TGTGCCAGCAGATTGGAGGGGGGGCCGGGGAATCAGCCCCAGCATTTT. Residues: CASRLEGGPGNQPQHF. The chain uses TRBV27 and TRBJ1-5, with D perhaps matching TRBD1 (6 bases). The CDR3 length is 16 residues. In germline, CDR1 is MNHEY, CDR2 SMNVEV (reference sequence). Trimming took 6 bases from V and 4 from J, leaving 19 bases between them.

The chain uses TRBV20-1 and TRBJ2-7, with D possibly TRBD1 on 5 matching bases. The germline V gene encodes CDR1 DFQATT and CDR2 SNEGSKA (reference sequence). Trimming stripped 5 bases from V and 7 bases from J, with 12 bases between. The CDR3 runs 11 residues. This CDR3 is CSAASGFEQYV. The CDR3 DNA reads as TGCAGTGCTGCTTCAGGGTTTGAGCAGTACGTC.

The chain is built from TRBV19 and TRBJ2-5, with 7 bases that match TRBD2. Looked up from germline, CDR1 is LNHDA and CDR2 is SQIVND (reference sequence). This CDR3 has 16 amino acids. Germline trimming cut 3 bases from V and 1 base from J; bases unmatched to any gene: 8. For the CDR3, the DNA is TGTGCCAGTAGTATTTGGGGGGAGGGCTCCCAAGAGACCCAGTACTTC. This codes for CASSIWGEGSQETQYF.

The V and J genes are TRBV7-2 and TRBJ1-5, with D possibly matching TRBD1 (5 bases). V lost 7 bases and J lost 6, with 16 bases in between. This CDR3 is 14 amino acids long. Per germline, CDR1 SGHTA and CDR2 FQGNSA. CDR3 DNA sequence: TGTGCCAGCACCTCGGGGGGGGTTAGTCAGCCCCAGCATTTT. Residues: CASTSGGVSQPQHF.

This clone is a singleton in its sample. The chain joins TRBV27 to TRBJ2-1; D not resolved. CDR3 length: 15 residues. Trimming removed 5 bases at V and 0 bases at J, with 11 bases between. The germline V gene encodes CDR1 MNHEY and CDR2 SMNVEV (reference sequence). The CDR3 protein is CASSIFAVSYNEQFF. In nucleotides, the CDR3 is TGTGCCAGCAGTATCTTTGCGGTCTCCTACAATGAGCAGTTCTTC.

The V and J genes are TRBV28 and TRBJ2-1; D remains unclear. The V end lost 3 bases, the J end lost 6 bases, and 9 bases lay between the germline ends. CDR1 and CDR2 (germline): MDHEN, SYDVKM. The CDR3 extends over 13 amino acids. The CDR3 sequence is CASSLSVPNEQFF. DNA of the CDR3: TGTGCCAGCAGTTTGAGCGTTCCCAATGAGCAGTTCTTC.